These 6 T cell receptor beta chains share one sample of origin, sequenced in a study of CD8 T cells in Susac syndrome (dated by TCRdb to about 2019). Receptors were amplified or captured by the immunoSEQ multiplex PCR assay. RNA was extracted using the RNeasy kit, and about 0.45 to 1 ug of the RNA was reverse transcribed with random hexamers. TCRdb redid the processing of the public reads, applying fastp at Q25 and MiXCR, and retained in-frame beta chains. Rows with one shared CDR3 protein collapse into an entry with the most common genes and DNA. The sample includes 150,000 to 200,000 distinct CDR3 sequences, with roughly 95% observed a single time. The top ten constitute about 0.087% of the sample. Sequenced input: CD4+ T cells from PBMCs. Receptors were obtained from a human donor with multiple sclerosis.

This sequence joins TRBV25-1 and TRBJ1-6, with no clear D. The CDR3 sequence is 16 residues long. The ends were cut back, 3 bases at V and 1 base at J, with 10 bases in the middle. Germline CDR1 reads MGHDK; CDR2 reads SYGVNS. In nucleotides, the CDR3 is TGTGCCAGCAGTGACTATCGTGGGTCCTATAATTCACCCCTCCACTTT. Its protein is CASSDYRGSYNSPLHF.

The chain couples TRBV14 to TRBJ2-3; D remains ambiguous. The germline V gene has CDR1 SGHDN and CDR2 FVKESK. The CDR3 consists of 16 residues. Between the trimmed V and J ends, which lost 4 bases and 2 bases, there was a span of 16 bases. The DNA for the CDR3 is TGTGCCAGCAGCCCTACCCGCAGGAGCTTCACAGATACGCAGTATTTT. Its protein product is CASSPTRRSFTDTQYF.

This clonotype has just one count. The genes are TRBV10-3 and TRBJ2-1; D not resolved. Germline V gene lookup returns CDR1 ENHRY and CDR2 SYGVKD. CDR3 length equals 13 residues. V gave up 0 bases and J gave up 6 bases, with 6 bases separating them. The CDR3 is CAISESNSNEQFF. CDR3 DNA sequence: TGTGCCATCAGTGAGTCGAACAGCAATGAGCAGTTCTTC.

The chain combines TRBV12-3 or TRBV12-4 with TRBJ1-5, with 8 bases aligning to TRBD1. The CDR3 sequence is 15 residues long. The trim removed 7 bases at V and 5 bases at J, leaving 10 bases unmatched. CDR3 region: CASTPGGTGHQPQHF. The CDR3 DNA is TGTGCCAGCACCCCGGGGGGGACAGGTCATCAGCCCCAGCATTTT.

The V call is TRBV20-1, the J call TRBJ2-5, with 9 bases lining up with TRBD1. V lost 6 bases to trimming and J lost 7 bases; unmatched junction nucleotides: 6. The germline gives CDR1 DFQATT, CDR2 SNEGSKA (reference sequence). This CDR3 spans 12 amino acids. The CDR3 bases are TGCAGTGCCTACAGGGGGCGCGGGACCCAGTACTTC. Translation gives CSAYRGRGTQYF.

CDR3 DNA: TGTGCCAGCAGTAGTCGGTCCGGGACCCTTAGCGTTGAGCAGTTCTTC. Residues: CASSSRSGTLSVEQFF. The chain joins TRBV11-1 to TRBJ2-1, with D possibly being TRBD1 or TRBD2 (5 bases each). The CDR3 is 16 amino acids. Trimming removed 6 bases at V and 9 bases at J, with 24 bases between. Germline V lookup: CDR1 SGHAT, CDR2 FQDESV (reference sequence).